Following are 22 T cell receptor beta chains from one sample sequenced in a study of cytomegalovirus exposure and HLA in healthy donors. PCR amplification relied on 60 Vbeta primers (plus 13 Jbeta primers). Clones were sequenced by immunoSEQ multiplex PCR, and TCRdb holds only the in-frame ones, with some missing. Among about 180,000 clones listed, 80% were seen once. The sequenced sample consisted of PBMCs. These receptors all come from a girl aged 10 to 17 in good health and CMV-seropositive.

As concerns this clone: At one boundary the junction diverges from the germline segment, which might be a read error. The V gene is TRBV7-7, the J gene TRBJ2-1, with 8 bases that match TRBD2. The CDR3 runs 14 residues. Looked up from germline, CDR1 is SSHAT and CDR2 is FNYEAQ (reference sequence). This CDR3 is CASSRGGTYNEQFF. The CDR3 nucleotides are TGTGCTAGCAGTCGCGGGGGGACCTACAATGAGCAGTTCTTC.

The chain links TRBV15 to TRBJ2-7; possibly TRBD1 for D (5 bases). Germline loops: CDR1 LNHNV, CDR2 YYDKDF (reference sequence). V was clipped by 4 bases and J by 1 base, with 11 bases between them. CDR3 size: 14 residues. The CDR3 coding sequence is TGTGCCACCAGCAAAGGTGACAGTTCCTACGAGCAGTACTTC. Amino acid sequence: CATSKGDSSYEQYF.

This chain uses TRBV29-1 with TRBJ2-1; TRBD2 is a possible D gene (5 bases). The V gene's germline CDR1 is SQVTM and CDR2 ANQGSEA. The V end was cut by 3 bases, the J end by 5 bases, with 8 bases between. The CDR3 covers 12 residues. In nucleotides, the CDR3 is TGCAGCGTTGAGGCCGGGAACAATGAGCAGTTCTTC. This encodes CSVEAGNNEQFF.

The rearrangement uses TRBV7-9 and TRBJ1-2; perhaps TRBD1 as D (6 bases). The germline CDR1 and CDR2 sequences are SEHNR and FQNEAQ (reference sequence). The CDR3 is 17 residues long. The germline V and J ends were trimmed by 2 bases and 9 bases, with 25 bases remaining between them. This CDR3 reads CASSLQPVGQPSVRYTF. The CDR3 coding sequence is TGTGCCAGCAGCTTACAACCCGTTGGACAGCCTTCCGTGCGCTACACCTTC. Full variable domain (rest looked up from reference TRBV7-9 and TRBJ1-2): DTGVSQNPRHKITKRGQNVTFRCDPISEHNRLYWYRQTLGQGPEFLTYFQNEAQLEKSRLLSDRFSAERPKGSFSTLEIQRTEQGDSAMYLCASSLQPVGQPSVRYTFGSGTRLTVV.

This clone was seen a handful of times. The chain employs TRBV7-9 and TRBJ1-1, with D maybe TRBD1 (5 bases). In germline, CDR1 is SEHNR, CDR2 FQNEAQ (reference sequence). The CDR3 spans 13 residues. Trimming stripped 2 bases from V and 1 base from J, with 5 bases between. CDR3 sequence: CASSLQGNTEAFF. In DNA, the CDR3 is TGTGCCAGCAGCTTACAGGGGAACACTGAAGCTTTCTTT. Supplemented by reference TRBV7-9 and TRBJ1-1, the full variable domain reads DTGVSQNPRHKITKRGQNVTFRCDPISEHNRLYWYRQTLGQGPEFLTYFQNEAQLEKSRLLSDRFSAERPKGSFSTLEIQRTEQGDSAMYLCASSLQGNTEAFFGQGTRLTVV.

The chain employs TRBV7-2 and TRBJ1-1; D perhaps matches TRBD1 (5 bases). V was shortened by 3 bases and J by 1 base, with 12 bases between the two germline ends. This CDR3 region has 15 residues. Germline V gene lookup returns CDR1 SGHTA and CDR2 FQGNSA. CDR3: CASSFARDGNTEAFF. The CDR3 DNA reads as TGTGCCAGCAGCTTTGCCAGGGATGGGAACACTGAAGCTTTCTTT.

The CDR3: CASSPTTGPEPQHF. The CDR3 DNA sequence: TGTGCCAGCTCACCCACGACAGGGCCAGAGCCCCAGCATTTT. J is TRBJ1-5 and V is TRBV18, with TRBD1 identical over 7 bases. This CDR3 spans 14 amino acids. CDR1 is KGHSH and CDR2 is LQKENI in the germline V gene. V lost 3 bases, J lost 8 bases, and 7 bases stayed unmatched. Full variable domain (outside the CDR3, taken from reference TRBV18 and TRBJ1-5): NAGVMQNPRHLVRRRGQEARLRCSPMKGHSHVYWYRQLPEEGLKFMVYLQKENIIDESGMPKERFSAEFPKEGPSILRIQQVVRGDSAAYFCASSPTTGPEPQHFGDGTRLSIL.

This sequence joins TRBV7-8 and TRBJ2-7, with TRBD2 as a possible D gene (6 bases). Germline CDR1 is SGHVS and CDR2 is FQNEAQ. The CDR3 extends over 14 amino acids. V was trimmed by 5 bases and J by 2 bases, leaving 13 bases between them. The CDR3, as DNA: TGTGCCAGCAGCCCCGGGACTGTACCCTACGAGCAGTACTTC. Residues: CASSPGTVPYEQYF. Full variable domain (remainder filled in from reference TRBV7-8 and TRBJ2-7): GAGVSQSPRYKVAKRGQDVALRCDPISGHVSLFWYQQALGQGPEFLTYFQNEAQLDKSGLPSDRFFAERPEGSVSTLKIQRTQQEDSAVYLCASSPGTVPYEQYFGPGTRLTVT.

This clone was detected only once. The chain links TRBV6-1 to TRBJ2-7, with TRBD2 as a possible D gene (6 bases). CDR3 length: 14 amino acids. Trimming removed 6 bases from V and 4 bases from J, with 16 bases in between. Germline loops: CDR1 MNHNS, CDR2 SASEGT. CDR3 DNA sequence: TGTGCCAGCAGCGCGGGACCTCCGCCTTACGAGCAGTACTTC. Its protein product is CASSAGPPPYEQYF.

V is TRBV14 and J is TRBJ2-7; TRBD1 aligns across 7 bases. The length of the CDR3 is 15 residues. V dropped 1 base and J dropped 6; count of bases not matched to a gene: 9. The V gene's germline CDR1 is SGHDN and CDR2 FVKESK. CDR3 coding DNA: TGTGCCAGCAGCCAAGTAAGATCGGCAGGGGGCGAGCAGTACTTC. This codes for CASSQVRSAGGEQYF.

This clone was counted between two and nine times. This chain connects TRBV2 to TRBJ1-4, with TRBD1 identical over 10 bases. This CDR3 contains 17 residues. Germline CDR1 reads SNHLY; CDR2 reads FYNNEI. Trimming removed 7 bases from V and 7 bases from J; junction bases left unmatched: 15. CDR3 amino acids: CASTGRDRGGVSEKLFF. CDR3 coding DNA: TGTGCCAGCACCGGGAGGGACAGGGGAGGCGTTTCTGAAAAACTGTTTTTT.

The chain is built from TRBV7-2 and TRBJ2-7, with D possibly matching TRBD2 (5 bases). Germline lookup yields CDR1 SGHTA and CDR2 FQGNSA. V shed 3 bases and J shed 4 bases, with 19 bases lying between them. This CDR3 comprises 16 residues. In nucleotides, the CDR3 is TGTGCCAGCAGCTTCGAGGGCTTCGGGCTCTTTTACGAGCAGTACTTC. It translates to CASSFEGFGLFYEQYF.

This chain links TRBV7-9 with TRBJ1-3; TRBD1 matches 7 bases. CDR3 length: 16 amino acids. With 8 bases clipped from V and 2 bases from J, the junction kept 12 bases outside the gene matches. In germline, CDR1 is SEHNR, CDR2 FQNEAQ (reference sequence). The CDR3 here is CASSTGLVNTGNTIYF. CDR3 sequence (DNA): TGTGCCAGCTCGACAGGGCTAGTCAATACTGGAAACACCATATATTTT.

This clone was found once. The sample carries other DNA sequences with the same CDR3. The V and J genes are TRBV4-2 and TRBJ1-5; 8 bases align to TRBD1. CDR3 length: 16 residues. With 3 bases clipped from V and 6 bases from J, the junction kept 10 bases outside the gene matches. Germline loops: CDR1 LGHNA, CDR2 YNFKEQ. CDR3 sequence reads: CASSQTGQVQGQPQHF. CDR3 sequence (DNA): TGTGCCAGCAGCCAGACGGGACAGGTTCAAGGTCAGCCCCAGCATTTT.

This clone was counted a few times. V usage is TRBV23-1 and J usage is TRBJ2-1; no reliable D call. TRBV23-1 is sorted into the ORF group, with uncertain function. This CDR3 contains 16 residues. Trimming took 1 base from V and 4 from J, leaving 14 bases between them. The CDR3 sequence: CASSQFPWAIYNEQFF. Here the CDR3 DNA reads TGCGCCAGCAGTCAATTTCCCTGGGCAATATACAATGAGCAGTTCTTC.

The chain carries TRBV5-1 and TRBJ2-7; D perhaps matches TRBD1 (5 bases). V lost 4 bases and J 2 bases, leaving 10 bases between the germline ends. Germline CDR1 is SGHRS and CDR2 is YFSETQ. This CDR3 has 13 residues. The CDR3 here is CASSAQGTYEQYF. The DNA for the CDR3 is TGCGCCAGCAGCGCGCAGGGAACCTACGAGCAGTACTTC.

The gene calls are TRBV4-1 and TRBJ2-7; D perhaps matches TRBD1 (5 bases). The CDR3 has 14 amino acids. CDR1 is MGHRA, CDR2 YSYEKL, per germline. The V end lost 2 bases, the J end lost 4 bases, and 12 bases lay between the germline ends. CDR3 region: CASSQTRAGYEQYF. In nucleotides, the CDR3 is TGCGCCAGCAGCCAAACCAGGGCCGGGTACGAGCAGTACTTC.

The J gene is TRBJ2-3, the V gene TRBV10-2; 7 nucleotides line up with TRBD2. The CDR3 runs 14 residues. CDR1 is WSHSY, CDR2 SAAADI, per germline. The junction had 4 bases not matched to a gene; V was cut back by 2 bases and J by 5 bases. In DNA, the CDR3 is TGCGCCAGCAGTGAGGCGGGAGTTGAAGATACGCAGTATTTT. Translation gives CASSEAGVEDTQYF.

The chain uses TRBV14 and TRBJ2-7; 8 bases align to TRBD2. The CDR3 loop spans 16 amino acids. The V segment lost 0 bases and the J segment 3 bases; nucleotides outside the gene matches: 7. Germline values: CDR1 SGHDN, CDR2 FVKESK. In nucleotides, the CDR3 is TGTGCCAGCAGCCAAGACCGGGGACTAGGAGTCTACGAGCAGTACTTC. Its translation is CASSQDRGLGVYEQYF.

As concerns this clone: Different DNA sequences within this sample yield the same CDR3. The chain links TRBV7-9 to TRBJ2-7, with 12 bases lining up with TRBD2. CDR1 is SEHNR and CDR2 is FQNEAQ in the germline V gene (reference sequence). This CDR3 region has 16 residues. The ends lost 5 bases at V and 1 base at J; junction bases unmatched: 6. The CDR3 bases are TGTGCCAGCAGCCCGCCGGGACTAGCGGGTTCCTACGAGCAGTACTTC. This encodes CASSPPGLAGSYEQYF.

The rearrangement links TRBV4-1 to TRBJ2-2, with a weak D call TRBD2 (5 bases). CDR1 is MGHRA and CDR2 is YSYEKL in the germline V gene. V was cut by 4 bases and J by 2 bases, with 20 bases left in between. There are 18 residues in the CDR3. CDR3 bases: TGCGCCAGCAGCCCGAGGGTAAACCCAAATCAAAACACCGGGGAGCTGTTTTTT. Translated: CASSPRVNPNQNTGELFF.

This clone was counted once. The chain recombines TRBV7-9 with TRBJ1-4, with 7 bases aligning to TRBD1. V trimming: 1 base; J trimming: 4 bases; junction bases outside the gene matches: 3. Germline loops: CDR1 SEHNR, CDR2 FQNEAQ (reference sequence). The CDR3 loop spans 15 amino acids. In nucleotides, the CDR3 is TGTGCCAGCAGCTTAGGGACAGGATTTAATGAAAAACTGTTTTTT. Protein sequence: CASSLGTGFNEKLFF.